The 20 T cell receptor beta chains reported below all come from one sample, sequenced in a study of cytomegalovirus exposure and HLA in healthy donors. PCR was performed using 60 Vbeta and 13 Jbeta primers. The repertoire was sequenced with immunoSEQ multiplex PCR; TCRdb's copy has only in-frame clones and lacks some. The sample shows about 76,000 clones, more than 65% of them seen only once. Sequenced sample: PBMCs. These receptors came from a woman aged 40 to 55 in good health and CMV-seropositive.

The chain combines TRBV10-3 with TRBJ1-2; the D gene is possibly TRBD1 (6 bases). The V end was cut by 10 bases, the J end by 0 bases, with 24 bases between. CDR1 and CDR2 from the germline V gene are ENHRY and SYGVKD. There are 17 residues in the CDR3. The CDR3 bases are TGTGCCACCACAGTTAGGAGGACAGAGTCTACTAACTATGGCTACACCTTC. Its protein product is CATTVRRTESTNYGYTF.

The genes are TRBV6-1 and TRBJ2-7, with 8 bases aligning to TRBD1. The CDR3 sequence is 13 residues long. Unmatched junction bases numbered 5, after V lost 0 bases and J lost 10 bases. CDR1 and CDR2 (germline): MNHNS, SASEGT. The CDR3 nucleotides are TGTGCCAGCAGTGAAGCCGGGACAGGCTCCCAGTACTTC. Amino acid sequence: CASSEAGTGSQYF.

The chain joins TRBV5-1 to TRBJ2-1, with TRBD2 matching over 12 bases. V was clipped by 3 bases and J by 8 bases; unmatched bases: 6. The CDR3 runs to 15 residues. Germline CDR1 SGHRS, CDR2 YFSETQ. The CDR3 loop reads CASSWLAGGPYEQFF. CDR3 DNA sequence: TGCGCCAGCAGCTGGCTAGCGGGGGGGCCTTATGAGCAGTTCTTC.

This clone has more than one count but fewer than ten. The chain employs TRBV5-1 and TRBJ2-1; the D gene is possibly TRBD2 (6 bases). The ends were cut back, 4 bases at V and 4 bases at J, with 12 bases in the middle. Looked up from germline, CDR1 is SGHRS and CDR2 is YFSETQ. The CDR3 runs to 14 residues. The DNA of the CDR3 is TGCGCCAGCAGCCCGGATGGGACTTACAATGAGCAGTTCTTC. This gives the protein CASSPDGTYNEQFF.

The rearrangement joins TRBV2 to TRBJ2-5; 8 bases are shared with TRBD1. Trimming cost V 6 bases and J 3 bases; bases outside gene matches: 6. The CDR3 is 14 residues long. In germline, CDR1 is SNHLY, CDR2 FYNNEI. The CDR3 reads CASRVTGAEETQYF. In nucleotides, the CDR3 is TGTGCCAGCAGGGTGACAGGGGCGGAAGAGACCCAGTACTTC.

This rearrangement joins TRBV7-2 to TRBJ1-5; D possibly corresponds to TRBD1 (6 bases). With 4 bases removed from V and 7 bases from J, the gap between germline ends came to 20 bases. The V gene's germline CDR1 is SGHTA and CDR2 FQGNSA. The CDR3 contains 16 residues. The CDR3 region has the DNA TGTGCCAGCAGCTCTCGGGACACTAGGTTCGGGCAGCCCCAGCATTTT. Its translation: CASSSRDTRFGQPQHF.

CDR3 sequence: CASSPTGGSAFF. The CDR3 DNA reads as TGTGCCAGCAGCCCAACGGGGGGTTCAGCTTTCTTT. This rearrangement joins TRBV7-8 to TRBJ1-1; D perhaps matches TRBD1 (5 bases). V was shortened by 5 bases and J by 10 bases, with 14 bases between the two germline ends. This CDR3 comprises 12 residues. In germline, CDR1 is SGHVS, CDR2 FQNEAQ.

The chain couples TRBV28 to TRBJ2-3, with D perhaps matching TRBD2 (7 bases). V was trimmed by 5 bases and J by 3 bases, leaving 15 bases between them. This CDR3 is built from 15 residues. Germline V gene lookup returns CDR1 MDHEN and CDR2 SYDVKM. The DNA for the CDR3 is TGTGCCAGCAGTAATGGGGGGGGGCTAACAGATACGCAGTATTTT. This gives the protein CASSNGGGLTDTQYF.

The CDR3 nucleotides read TGTGCCAGCAGTTACCAGAGGGACTATGGCTACACCTTC. Encoded protein: CASSYQRDYGYTF. V and J are TRBV6-5 and TRBJ1-2, with D hard to call. This CDR3 spans 13 amino acids. The V end was cut by 2 bases, the J end by 3 bases, with 7 bases between. Germline CDR1 is MNHEY and CDR2 is SVGAGI.

The chain recombines TRBV11-2 with TRBJ2-7; D remains unclear. V was clipped by 11 bases and J by 4 bases, with 12 bases between them. CDR1 is SGHAT and CDR2 is FQNNGV in the germline V gene. CDR3 length: 11 amino acids. CDR3 region: CASAAEYEQYF. The DNA for the CDR3 is TGTGCCTCTGCGGCAGAGTACGAGCAGTACTTC.

This chain connects TRBV5-1 to TRBJ2-7; 8 positions agree with TRBD1. This CDR3 has 14 amino acids. Germline V gene lookup returns CDR1 SGHRS and CDR2 YFSETQ. V gave up 2 bases and J gave up 6 bases; unmatched junction bases: 7. The CDR3 bases are TGCGCCAGCAGCTTACGGGAAACAGGGGGCGAGCAGTACTTC. Translation: CASSLRETGGEQYF.

J is TRBJ2-4 and V is TRBV5-1; possible D gene TRBD1, 5 bases. V was cut by 0 bases and J by 0 bases, with 10 bases left in between. CDR3 length equals 16 residues. Germline CDR1 reads SGHRS; CDR2 reads YFSETQ. CDR3 amino acids: CASSLGQPEAKNIQYF. CDR3 bases: TGCGCCAGCAGCTTGGGACAGCCGGAAGCCAAAAACATTCAGTACTTC.

This clone was seen a single time. The chain recombines TRBV6-1 with TRBJ1-2; D is perhaps TRBD1 (6 bases). Per germline, CDR1 MNHNS and CDR2 SASEGT. The V end lost 4 bases, the J end lost 5 bases, and 11 bases lay between the germline ends. This CDR3 is built from 13 residues. The CDR3 DNA follows: TGTGCCAGCAGTGTACCAGGGGTTTATGGCTACACCTTC. As protein: CASSVPGVYGYTF.

The V and J genes are TRBV15 and TRBJ2-5; TRBD1 might be the D (5 bases). The CDR3 extends over 13 amino acids. V was pared by 4 bases and J by 1 base, with 7 bases between. The V gene's germline CDR1 is LNHNV and CDR2 YYDKDF (reference sequence). CDR3: CATSKGIQETQYF. CDR3 sequence (DNA): TGTGCCACCAGCAAGGGGATCCAAGAGACCCAGTACTTC.

The chain couples TRBV5-1 to TRBJ2-2; the D gene is possibly TRBD1 (6 bases). V lost 2 bases, J lost 7 bases, and 9 bases lay in between. CDR1 is SGHRS and CDR2 is YFSETQ in the germline V gene. The CDR3 is 13 amino acids. CDR3 loop: CASSLQGIGELFF. CDR3 bases: TGCGCCAGCAGCTTACAGGGTATCGGGGAGCTGTTTTTT.

V and J are TRBV29-1 and TRBJ1-2, with D possibly being TRBD1 (5 bases). Between the trimmed V and J ends, which lost 0 bases and 5 bases, there was a span of 22 bases. This CDR3 is built from 17 residues. Germline CDR1 reads SQVTM; CDR2 reads ANQGSEA. The CDR3 loop reads CSVEDALVVGGTYGYTF. The CDR3 nucleotides are TGCAGCGTTGAAGATGCCCTCGTGGTGGGGGGTACATATGGCTACACCTTC.

The chain links TRBV9 to TRBJ2-5; D not certain. CDR1 and CDR2 (germline): SGDLS, YYNGEE. V lost 0 bases and J lost 2, with 17 bases in between. CDR3 length: 17 amino acids. The CDR3 loop reads CASSVVQLGRYQETQYF. DNA of the CDR3: TGTGCCAGCAGCGTAGTACAGCTCGGCCGATATCAAGAGACCCAGTACTTC.

The rearrangement uses TRBV19 and TRBJ2-7, with D maybe TRBD2 (6 bases). The CDR3 is made up of 13 amino acids. The germline gives CDR1 LNHDA, CDR2 SQIVND (reference sequence). Trimming removed 4 bases at V and 8 bases at J, with 15 bases between. CDR3 nucleotide sequence: TGTGCCAGTAGTAGGGACGGAGGGGATCAGCAGTACTTC. Amino acid sequence: CASSRDGGDQQYF.

V is TRBV30 and J is TRBJ1-2; no reliable D call. The germline V gene has CDR1 GTSNPN and CDR2 SVGIG (reference sequence). Trimming stripped 5 bases from V and 0 bases from J, with 13 bases between. This CDR3 comprises 14 residues. Here the CDR3 reads CAWERSNSNYGYTF. CDR3 DNA sequence: TGTGCCTGGGAGCGATCGAATTCTAACTATGGCTACACCTTC.

This clone has more than one count but fewer than ten. The chain uses TRBV7-2 and TRBJ2-5; 7 bases are shared with TRBD2. The CDR3 runs 16 residues. CDR1 and CDR2 from the germline V gene are SGHTA and FQGNSA. V lost 3 bases, J lost 2 bases, and 9 bases stayed unmatched. DNA for the CDR3: TGTGCCAGCAGCTTGCAAGCGGGGACCGCACAAGAGACCCAGTACTTC. Amino acid sequence: CASSLQAGTAQETQYF. The full variable domain, in which reference TRBV7-2 and TRBJ2-5 provide the parts outside the CDR3, is GAGVSQSPSNKVTEKGKDVELRCDPISGHTALYWYRQSLGQGLEFLIYFQGNSAPDKSGLPSDRFSAERTGGSVSTLTIQRTQQEDSAVYLCASSLQAGTAQETQYFGPGTRLLVL.